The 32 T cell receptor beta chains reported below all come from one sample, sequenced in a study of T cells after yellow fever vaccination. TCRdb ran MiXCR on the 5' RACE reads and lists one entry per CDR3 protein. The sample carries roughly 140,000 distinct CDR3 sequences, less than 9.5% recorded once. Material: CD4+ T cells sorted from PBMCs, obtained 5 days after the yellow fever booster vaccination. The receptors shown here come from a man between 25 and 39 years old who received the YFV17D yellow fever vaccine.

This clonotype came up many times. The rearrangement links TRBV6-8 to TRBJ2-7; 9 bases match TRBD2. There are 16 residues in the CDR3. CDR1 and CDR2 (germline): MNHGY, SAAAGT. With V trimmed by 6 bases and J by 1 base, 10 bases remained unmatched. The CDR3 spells CASRIGASGISYEQYF. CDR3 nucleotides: TGTGCCAGCAGAATTGGGGCTAGCGGGATATCCTACGAGCAGTACTTC.

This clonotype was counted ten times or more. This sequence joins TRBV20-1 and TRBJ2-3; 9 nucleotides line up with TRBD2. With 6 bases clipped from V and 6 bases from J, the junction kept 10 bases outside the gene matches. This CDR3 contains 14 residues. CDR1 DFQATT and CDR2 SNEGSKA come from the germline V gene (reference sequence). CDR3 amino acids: CSAFMREGLDTQYF. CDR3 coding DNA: TGCAGTGCCTTCATGCGGGAGGGCCTGGATACGCAGTATTTT.

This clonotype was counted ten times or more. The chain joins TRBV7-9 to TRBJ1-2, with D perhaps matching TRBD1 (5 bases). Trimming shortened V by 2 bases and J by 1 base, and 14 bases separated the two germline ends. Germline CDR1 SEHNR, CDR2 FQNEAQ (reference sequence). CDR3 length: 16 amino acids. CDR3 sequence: CASSLWTDRINYGYTF. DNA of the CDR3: TGTGCCAGCAGCTTATGGACCGACAGAATTAACTATGGCTACACCTTC.

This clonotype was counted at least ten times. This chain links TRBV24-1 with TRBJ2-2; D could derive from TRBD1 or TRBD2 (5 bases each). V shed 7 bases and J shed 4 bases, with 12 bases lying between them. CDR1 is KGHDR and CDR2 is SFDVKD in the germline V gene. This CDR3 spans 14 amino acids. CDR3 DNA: TGTGCCACCAGCCGGGACGGGACCACCGGGGAGCTGTTTTTT. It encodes CATSRDGTTGELFF.

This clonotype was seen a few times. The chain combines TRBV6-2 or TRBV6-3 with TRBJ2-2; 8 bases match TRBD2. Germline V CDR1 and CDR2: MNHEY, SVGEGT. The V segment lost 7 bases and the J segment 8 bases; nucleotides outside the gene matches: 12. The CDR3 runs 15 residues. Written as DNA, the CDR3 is TGTGCCAGCATGACTAGCGCCCCGGGGAATGGGGAGCTGTTTTTT. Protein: CASMTSAPGNGELFF.

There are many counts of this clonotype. The CDR3 loop reads CASRTETGGPSYNEQFF. The CDR3 coding sequence is TGCGCCAGCAGAACCGAGACAGGGGGCCCCTCCTACAATGAGCAGTTCTTC. The V gene is TRBV5-1, the J gene TRBJ2-1; 10 nucleotides agree with TRBD1. CDR3 length: 17 residues. Trimming took 5 bases from V and 0 from J; bases not matched to a gene: 8. Germline V lookup: CDR1 SGHRS, CDR2 YFSETQ.

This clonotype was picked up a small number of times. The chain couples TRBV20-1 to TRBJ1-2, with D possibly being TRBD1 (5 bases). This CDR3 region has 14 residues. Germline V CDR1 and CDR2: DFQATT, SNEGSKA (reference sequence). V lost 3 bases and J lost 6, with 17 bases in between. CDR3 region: CSASRTQGSDGYTF. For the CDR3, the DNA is TGCAGTGCTAGTAGAACCCAGGGATCGGATGGCTACACCTTC.

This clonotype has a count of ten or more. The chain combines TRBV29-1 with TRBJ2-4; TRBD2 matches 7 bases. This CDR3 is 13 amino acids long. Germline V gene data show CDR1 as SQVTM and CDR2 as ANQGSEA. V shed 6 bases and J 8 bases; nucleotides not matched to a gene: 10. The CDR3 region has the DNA TGCAGCGTCGCCTTACTAGCGTCGGACATTCAGTACTTC. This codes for CSVALLASDIQYF.

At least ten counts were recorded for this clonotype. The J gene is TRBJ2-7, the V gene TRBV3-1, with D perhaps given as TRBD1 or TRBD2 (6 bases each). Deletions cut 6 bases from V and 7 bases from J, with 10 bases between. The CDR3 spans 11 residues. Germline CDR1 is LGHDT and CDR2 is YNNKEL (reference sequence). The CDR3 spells CASSRGLEQYF. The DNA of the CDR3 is TGTGCCAGCAGTCGGGGGCTGGAGCAGTACTTC.

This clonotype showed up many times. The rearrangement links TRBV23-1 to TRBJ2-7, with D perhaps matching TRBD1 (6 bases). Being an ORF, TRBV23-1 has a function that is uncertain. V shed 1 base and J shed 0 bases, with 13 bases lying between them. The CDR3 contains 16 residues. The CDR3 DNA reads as TGCGCCAGCAGTCAATTGCCACTGGACAGCTCCTACGAGCAGTACTTC. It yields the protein CASSQLPLDSSYEQYF.

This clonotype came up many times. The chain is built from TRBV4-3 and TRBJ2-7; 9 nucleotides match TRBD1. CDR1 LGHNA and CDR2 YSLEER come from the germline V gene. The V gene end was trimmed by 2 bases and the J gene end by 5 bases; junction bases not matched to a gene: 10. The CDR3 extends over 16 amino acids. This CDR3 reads CASSQFHRGRPNEQYF. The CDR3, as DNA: TGCGCCAGCAGCCAATTCCACAGGGGGCGTCCCAACGAGCAGTACTTC.

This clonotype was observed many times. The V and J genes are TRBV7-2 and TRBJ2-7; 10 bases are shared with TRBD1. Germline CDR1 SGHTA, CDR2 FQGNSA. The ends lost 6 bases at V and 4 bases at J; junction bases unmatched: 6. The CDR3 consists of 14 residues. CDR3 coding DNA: TGTGCCAGCAGTCCCGGGACAGGGGCTTACGAGCAGTACTTC. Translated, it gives CASSPGTGAYEQYF.

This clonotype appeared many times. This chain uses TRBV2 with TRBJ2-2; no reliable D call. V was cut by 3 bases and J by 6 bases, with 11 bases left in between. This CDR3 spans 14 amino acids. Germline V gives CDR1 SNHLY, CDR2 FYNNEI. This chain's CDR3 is CASSDIGWAGELFF. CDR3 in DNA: TGTGCCAGCAGTGATATAGGATGGGCCGGGGAGCTGTTTTTT.

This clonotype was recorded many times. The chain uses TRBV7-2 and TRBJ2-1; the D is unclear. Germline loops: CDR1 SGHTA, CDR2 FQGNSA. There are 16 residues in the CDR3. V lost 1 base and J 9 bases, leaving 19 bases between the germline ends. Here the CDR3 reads CASSLDGSLTLIEQFF. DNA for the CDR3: TGTGCCAGCAGCTTAGATGGCTCCCTCACTCTCATTGAGCAGTTCTTC.

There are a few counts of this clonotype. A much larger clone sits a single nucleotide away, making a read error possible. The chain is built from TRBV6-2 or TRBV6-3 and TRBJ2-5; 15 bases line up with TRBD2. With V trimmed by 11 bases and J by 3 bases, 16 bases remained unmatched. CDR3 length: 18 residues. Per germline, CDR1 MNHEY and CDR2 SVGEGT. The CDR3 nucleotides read TGTGCCCACCGGACTAGCGGGAGGGCCTCAGACTGCGAAGAGACCCAGTACTTC. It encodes CAHRTSGRASDCEETQYF.

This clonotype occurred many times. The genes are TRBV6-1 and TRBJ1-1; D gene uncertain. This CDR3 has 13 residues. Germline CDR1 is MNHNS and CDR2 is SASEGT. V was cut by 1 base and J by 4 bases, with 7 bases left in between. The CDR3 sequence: CASSEGLFTEAFF. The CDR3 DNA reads TGTGCCAGCAGTGAAGGACTCTTCACTGAAGCTTTCTTT.

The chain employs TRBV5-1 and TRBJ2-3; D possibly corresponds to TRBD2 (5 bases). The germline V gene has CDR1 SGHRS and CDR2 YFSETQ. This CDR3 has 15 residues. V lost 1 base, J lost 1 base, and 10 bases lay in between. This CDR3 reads CASSLLGAGTDTQYF. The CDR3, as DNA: TGCGCCAGCAGCTTGCTGGGAGCGGGCACAGATACGCAGTATTTT.

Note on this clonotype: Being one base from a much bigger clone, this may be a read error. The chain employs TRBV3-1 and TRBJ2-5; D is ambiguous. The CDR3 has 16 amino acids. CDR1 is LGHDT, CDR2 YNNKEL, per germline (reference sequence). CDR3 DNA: TGTGCCAGCACCCAAGAACGGGTCCGGAACCAAGAGACCCAGTACTTC. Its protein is CASTQERVRNQETQYF.

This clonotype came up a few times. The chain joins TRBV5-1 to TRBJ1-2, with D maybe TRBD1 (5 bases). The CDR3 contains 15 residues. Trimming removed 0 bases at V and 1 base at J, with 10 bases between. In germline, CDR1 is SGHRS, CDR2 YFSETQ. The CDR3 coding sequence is TGCGCCAGCAGCTTGGCCACGGGACTTAACTATGGCTACACCTTC. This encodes CASSLATGLNYGYTF. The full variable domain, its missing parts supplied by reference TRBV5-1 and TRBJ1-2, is KAGVTQTPRYLIKTRGQQVTLSCSPISGHRSVSWYQQTPGQGLQFLFEYFSETQRNKGNFPGRFSGRQFSNSRSEMNVSTLELGDSALYLCASSLATGLNYGYTFGSGTRLTVV.

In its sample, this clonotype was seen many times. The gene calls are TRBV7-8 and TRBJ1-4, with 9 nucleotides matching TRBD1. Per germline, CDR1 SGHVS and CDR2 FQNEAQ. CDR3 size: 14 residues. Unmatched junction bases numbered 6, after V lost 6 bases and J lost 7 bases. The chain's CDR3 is CASRTGTGPEKLFF. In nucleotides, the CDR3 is TGTGCCAGCAGGACCGGGACAGGGCCTGAAAAACTGTTTTTT.

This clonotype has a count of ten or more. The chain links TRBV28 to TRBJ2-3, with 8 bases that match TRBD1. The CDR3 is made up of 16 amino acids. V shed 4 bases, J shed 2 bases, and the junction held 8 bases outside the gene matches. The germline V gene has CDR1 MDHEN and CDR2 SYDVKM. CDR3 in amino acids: CASSSHRGFYTDTQYF. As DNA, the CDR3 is TGTGCCAGCAGTTCTCACAGGGGGTTTTACACAGATACGCAGTATTTT.

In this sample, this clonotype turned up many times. In nucleotides, the CDR3 is TGCGCCAGCAGCTTGTCGGGGACCTACGAGCAGTACTTC. Encoded protein: CASSLSGTYEQYF. This chain uses TRBV5-1 with TRBJ2-7; D might be TRBD2 (5 bases). The CDR3 has 13 residues. CDR1 is SGHRS and CDR2 is YFSETQ in the germline V gene. V shed 1 base and J shed 2 bases, with 7 bases lying between them.

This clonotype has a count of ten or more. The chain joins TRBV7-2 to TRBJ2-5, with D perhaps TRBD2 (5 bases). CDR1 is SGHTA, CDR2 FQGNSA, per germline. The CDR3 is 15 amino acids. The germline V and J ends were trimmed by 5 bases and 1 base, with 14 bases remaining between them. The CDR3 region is CASSNIPGIQETQYF. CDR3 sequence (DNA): TGTGCCAGCAGCAACATCCCCGGGATCCAAGAGACCCAGTACTTC. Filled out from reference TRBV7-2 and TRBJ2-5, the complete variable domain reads GAGVSQSPSNKVTEKGKDVELRCDPISGHTALYWYRQSLGQGLEFLIYFQGNSAPDKSGLPSDRFSAERTGGSVSTLTIQRTQQEDSAVYLCASSNIPGIQETQYFGPGTRLLVL.

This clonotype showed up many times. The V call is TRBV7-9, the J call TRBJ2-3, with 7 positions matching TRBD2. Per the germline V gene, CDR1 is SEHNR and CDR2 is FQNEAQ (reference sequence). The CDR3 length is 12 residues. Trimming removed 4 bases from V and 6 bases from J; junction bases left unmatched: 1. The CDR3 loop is CASSSTSDTQYF. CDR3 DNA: TGTGCCAGCAGCTCGACTAGCGATACGCAGTATTTT.

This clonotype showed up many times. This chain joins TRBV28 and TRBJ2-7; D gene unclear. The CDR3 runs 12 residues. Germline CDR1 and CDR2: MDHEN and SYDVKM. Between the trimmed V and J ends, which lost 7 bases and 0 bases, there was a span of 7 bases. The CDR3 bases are TGTGCCAGCACCAGCATCTCCTACGAGCAGTACTTC. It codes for CASTSISYEQYF. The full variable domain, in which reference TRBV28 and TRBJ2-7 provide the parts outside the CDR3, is DVKVTQSSRYLVKRTGEKVFLECVQDMDHENMFWYRQDPGLGLRLIYFSYDVKMKEKGDIPEGYSVSREKKERFSLILESASTNQTSMYLCASTSISYEQYFGPGTRLTVT.

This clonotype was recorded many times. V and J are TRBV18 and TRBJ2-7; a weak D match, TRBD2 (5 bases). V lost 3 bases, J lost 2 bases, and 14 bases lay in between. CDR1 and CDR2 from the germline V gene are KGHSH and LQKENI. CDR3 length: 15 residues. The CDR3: CASSPSGRGTYEQYF. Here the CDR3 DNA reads TGTGCCAGCTCACCTTCGGGTCGAGGGACCTACGAGCAGTACTTC.

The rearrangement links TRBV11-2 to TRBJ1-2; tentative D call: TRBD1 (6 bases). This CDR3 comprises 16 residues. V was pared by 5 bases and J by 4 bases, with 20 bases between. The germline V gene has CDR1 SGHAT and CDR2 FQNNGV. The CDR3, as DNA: TGTGCCAGCAGCCTCATTACTTCGGACAGTCTCTATGGCTACACCTTC. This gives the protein CASSLITSDSLYGYTF.

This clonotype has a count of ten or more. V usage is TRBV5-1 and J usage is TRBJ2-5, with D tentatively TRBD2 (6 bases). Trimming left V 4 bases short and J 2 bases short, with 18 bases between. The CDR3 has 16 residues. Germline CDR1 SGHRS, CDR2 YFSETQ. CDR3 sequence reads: CASSPPASEGQETQYF. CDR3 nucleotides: TGCGCCAGCAGCCCCCCCGCTAGCGAGGGTCAAGAGACCCAGTACTTC.

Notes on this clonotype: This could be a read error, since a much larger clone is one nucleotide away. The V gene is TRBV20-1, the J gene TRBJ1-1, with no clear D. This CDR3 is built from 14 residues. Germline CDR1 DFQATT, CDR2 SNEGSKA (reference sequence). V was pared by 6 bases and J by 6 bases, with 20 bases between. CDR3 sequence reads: CSARVMHGLSEAFF. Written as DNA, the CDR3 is TGCAGTGCCCGGGTAATGCACGGTCTCTCTGAAGCTTTCTTT.

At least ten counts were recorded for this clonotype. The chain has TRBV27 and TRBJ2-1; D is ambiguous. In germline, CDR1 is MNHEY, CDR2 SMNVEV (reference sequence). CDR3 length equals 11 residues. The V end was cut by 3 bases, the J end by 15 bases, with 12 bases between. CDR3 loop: CASSFARHWFF. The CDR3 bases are TGTGCCAGCAGTTTTGCCCGGCATTGGTTCTTC.

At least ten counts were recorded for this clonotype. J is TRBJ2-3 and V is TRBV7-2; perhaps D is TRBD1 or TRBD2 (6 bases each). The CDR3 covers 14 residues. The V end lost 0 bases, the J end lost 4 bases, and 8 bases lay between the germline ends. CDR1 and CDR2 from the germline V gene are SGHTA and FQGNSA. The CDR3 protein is CASSLARGADTQYF. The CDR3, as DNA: TGTGCCAGCAGCTTAGCAAGGGGGGCAGATACGCAGTATTTT.

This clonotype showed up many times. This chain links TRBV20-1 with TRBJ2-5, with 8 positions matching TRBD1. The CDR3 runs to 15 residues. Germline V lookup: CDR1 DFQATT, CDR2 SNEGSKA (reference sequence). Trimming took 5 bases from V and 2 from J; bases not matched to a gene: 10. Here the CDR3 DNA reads TGCAGTGCTCCTACCCCCACAGGGGGTCAAGAGACCCAGTACTTC. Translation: CSAPTPTGGQETQYF.